One sample yielded the 31 T cell receptor beta chains listed below, sequenced in a study of shared clonotypes between healthy human individuals. Here immunoSEQ multiplex PCR was the method, and the copy in TCRdb shows in-frame clones only, minus some. The sample yields roughly 770,000 clones, about 97% seen once. Naive CD8 cells, CD45RO-negative and positively selected for CCR7, excluded terminally differentiated effector memory CD45RA+ cells. Sequences were obtained from naive CD8+ T cells sorted from blood. The source is a man aged 30 to 39 in good health.

The gene calls are TRBV27 and TRBJ2-7; 8 bases line up with TRBD2. The length of the CDR3 is 18 residues. From germline, CDR1 is MNHEY and CDR2 SMNVEV (reference sequence). Trimming took 1 base from V and 6 from J; bases not matched to a gene: 17. The CDR3, as DNA: TGTGCCAGCAGTTTATGGGCAGGGTCCGGGACTAGGAGAGCCGAGCAGTACTTC. Translating it yields CASSLWAGSGTRRAEQYF.

This sequence joins TRBV7-9 and TRBJ2-2, with D uncertain. The CDR3 loop spans 17 amino acids. Between the trimmed V and J ends, which lost 2 bases and 0 bases, there was a span of 13 bases. Germline values: CDR1 SEHNR, CDR2 FQNEAQ (reference sequence). The CDR3 loop reads CASSLMSQWSNTGELFF. DNA for the CDR3: TGTGCCAGCAGCTTAATGTCGCAGTGGTCGAACACCGGGGAGCTGTTTTTT.

The chain has TRBV7-9 and TRBJ2-3; 9 bases match TRBD1. The length of the CDR3 is 17 residues. Per the germline V gene, CDR1 is SEHNR and CDR2 is FQNEAQ (reference sequence). The J segment lost 3 bases and the V segment lost 5 bases, leaving 12 bases of the junction unmatched. CDR3 DNA sequence: TGTGCCAGCAGCCCATCCCCCGGGACAGGGCAAACAGATACGCAGTATTTT. Protein sequence: CASSPSPGTGQTDTQYF.

CDR3 nucleotide sequence: TGTGCCAGTAGTATAGATATCGGACAGACCTACGAGCAGTACTTC. Translating it yields CASSIDIGQTYEQYF. The genes are TRBV19 and TRBJ2-7; perhaps TRBD1 as D (6 bases). Trimming pared 0 bases from V and 2 bases from J, leaving 11 bases between. CDR3 size: 15 residues. The germline V gene has CDR1 LNHDA and CDR2 SQIVND (reference sequence).

The chain has TRBV7-9 and TRBJ2-1, with 9 bases fitting TRBD1. Germline V CDR1 and CDR2: SEHNR, FQNEAQ (reference sequence). V was pared by 5 bases and J by 8 bases, with 4 bases of the junction left unmatched. The length of the CDR3 is 13 residues. DNA of the CDR3: TGTGCCAGCAGCCCCCGGACAGGGGATGAGCAGTTCTTC. It is translated as CASSPRTGDEQFF.

The chain is built from TRBV27 and TRBJ2-7; the D call may be TRBD1 or TRBD2 (5 bases each). CDR3 length: 15 amino acids. Trimming pared 4 bases from V and 2 bases from J, leaving 15 bases between. CDR1 and CDR2 from the germline V gene are MNHEY and SMNVEV (reference sequence). CDR3 sequence (DNA): TGTGCCAGCAGTTCGTCCGGGACGGGTACCTACGAGCAGTACTTC. This translates into CASSSSGTGTYEQYF.

This chain connects TRBV19 to TRBJ2-7, with TRBD2 matching over 7 bases. The CDR3 loop spans 17 amino acids. From germline, CDR1 is LNHDA and CDR2 SQIVND (reference sequence). The V gene end was trimmed by 1 base and the J gene end by 0 bases; junction bases not matched to a gene: 9. The CDR3 nucleotides are TGTGCCAGTAGTATAGTAGCCCTAGCGGATAGCTCCTACGAGCAGTACTTC. Residues: CASSIVALADSSYEQYF.

The rearrangement uses TRBV14 and TRBJ1-3; 7 nucleotides match TRBD1. V trimming: 2 bases; J trimming: 9 bases; junction bases outside the gene matches: 22. This CDR3 spans 19 amino acids. CDR1 SGHDN and CDR2 FVKESK come from the germline V gene. The CDR3 loop is CASSQFATGTVIRSSTIYF. The DNA of the CDR3 is TGTGCCAGCAGCCAATTTGCTACCGGGACAGTAATTCGGTCATCCACCATATATTTT. The full variable domain, with the rest looked up from reference TRBV14 and TRBJ1-3, is EAGVTQFPSHSVIEKGQTVTLRCDPISGHDNLYWYRRVMGKEIKFLLHFVKESKQDESGMPNNRFLAERTGGTYSTLKVQPAELEDSGVYFCASSQFATGTVIRSSTIYFGEGSWLTVV.

This rearrangement joins TRBV7-9 to TRBJ2-7; perhaps TRBD2 as D (5 bases). Germline V gene data show CDR1 as SEHNR and CDR2 as FQNEAQ (reference sequence). The V and J ends lost 1 base and 3 bases respectively, with 10 bases between them. This CDR3 has 14 amino acids. CDR3 bases: TGTGCCAGCAGCTTAGACGGACTCCACTACGAGCAGTACTTC. Translated: CASSLDGLHYEQYF.

The rearrangement uses TRBV30 and TRBJ2-1, with D unclear. The V gene's germline CDR1 is GTSNPN and CDR2 SVGIG (reference sequence). V lost 0 bases, J lost 7 bases, and 4 bases lay in between. This CDR3 contains 11 residues. CDR3 loop: CAWSVPNEQFF. CDR3 DNA sequence: TGTGCCTGGAGTGTACCTAATGAGCAGTTCTTC.

The chain uses TRBV4-3 and TRBJ1-2; 9 bases are shared with TRBD1. This CDR3 has 17 residues. The J segment lost 8 bases and the V segment lost 0 bases, leaving 13 bases of the junction unmatched. Germline V CDR1 and CDR2: LGHNA, YSLEER. CDR3 sequence reads: CASSQDLLGQGLQGYTF. The CDR3 DNA reads TGCGCCAGCAGCCAAGATCTTTTGGGACAGGGACTACAGGGCTACACCTTC.

This chain connects TRBV7-6 to TRBJ2-7; the D is unclear. V lost 5 bases to trimming and J lost 5 bases, with 10 bases between them. The CDR3 has 12 amino acids. From germline, CDR1 is SGHVS and CDR2 FNYEAQ. CDR3: CASSETWDEQYF. The DNA for the CDR3 is TGTGCCAGCAGCGAAACATGGGACGAGCAGTACTTC.

The sample holds one count of this clone. The V and J genes are TRBV11-2 and TRBJ1-4, with 9 bases aligning to TRBD1. CDR3 length: 18 residues. Germline V gene sequence: CDR1 SGHAT, CDR2 FQNNGV. Losses at the gene ends were 2 bases for V and 3 bases for J; bases not matched to a gene: 10. Here the CDR3 DNA reads TGTGCCAGCAGCTTATCGGGACAGGGCTATGTGGCTAATGAAAAACTGTTTTTT. This sequence encodes CASSLSGQGYVANEKLFF. Full variable domain (remainder filled in from reference TRBV11-2 and TRBJ1-4): EAGVAQSPRYKIIEKRQSVAFWCNPISGHATLYWYQQILGQGPKLLIQFQNNGVVDDSQLPKDRFSAERLKGVDSTLKIQPAKLEDSAVYLCASSLSGQGYVANEKLFFGSGTQLSVL.

With respect to this clone: Other DNA sequences of this sample code for an identical CDR3. This chain links TRBV7-9 with TRBJ2-1; D may match TRBD1 or TRBD2 (5 bases each). V lost 5 bases and J lost 3, with 11 bases in between. This CDR3 comprises 14 residues. Per germline, CDR1 SEHNR and CDR2 FQNEAQ (reference sequence). The CDR3 reads CASSPPGSYNEQFF. In DNA, the CDR3 is TGTGCCAGCAGCCCACCAGGGAGCTACAATGAGCAGTTCTTC. The full variable domain, its missing parts supplied by reference TRBV7-9 and TRBJ2-1, is DTGVSQNPRHKITKRGQNVTFRCDPISEHNRLYWYRQTLGQGPEFLTYFQNEAQLEKSRLLSDRFSAERPKGSFSTLEIQRTEQGDSAMYLCASSPPGSYNEQFFGPGTRLTVL.

The rearrangement links TRBV28 to TRBJ2-1; possible D gene TRBD2, 6 bases. This CDR3 is built from 12 residues. The ends were cut back, 7 bases at V and 10 bases at J, with 14 bases in the middle. Germline loops: CDR1 MDHEN, CDR2 SYDVKM. Here the CDR3 DNA reads TGTGCCAGCACCCCGGAGGGCCTCGAGCAGTTCTTC. Residues: CASTPEGLEQFF.

The CDR3 DNA follows: TGTGCCAGCAGTTTATACCCGGGGGCGGCTTCGTCTGAAGCTTTCTTT. This gives the protein CASSLYPGAASSEAFF. The rearrangement joins TRBV28 to TRBJ1-1, with TRBD1 as a possible D gene (6 bases). V was pared by 1 base and J by 6 bases, with 18 bases between. CDR3 length equals 16 residues. Germline loops: CDR1 MDHEN, CDR2 SYDVKM.

The V gene is TRBV18, the J gene TRBJ1-1; 7 positions agree with TRBD1. Germline-derived CDR1 and CDR2 are KGHSH and LQKENI. The CDR3 extends over 17 amino acids. V lost 0 bases and J lost 7; bases outside the gene matches: 14. The CDR3 loop is CASSPPASGGSRDEAFF. The CDR3 bases are TGTGCCAGCTCACCACCGGCGTCAGGGGGATCGCGTGATGAAGCTTTCTTT.

The sample holds a few counts of this clone. The chain has TRBV6-5 and TRBJ2-1; 9 bases are shared with TRBD1. V was pared by 4 bases and J by 7 bases, with 8 bases of the junction left unmatched. CDR3 length equals 15 residues. Germline lookup yields CDR1 MNHEY and CDR2 SVGAGI. This CDR3 reads CASSFSGTGLNEQFF. The CDR3, as DNA: TGTGCCAGCAGTTTTAGTGGGACAGGGCTAAATGAGCAGTTCTTC.

This chain joins TRBV15 and TRBJ2-7; a weak D match, TRBD2 (6 bases). CDR3 length: 17 residues. Germline CDR1 is LNHNV and CDR2 is YYDKDF (reference sequence). V shed 0 bases and J shed 2 bases, with 17 bases lying between them. CDR3 protein: CATSREVTLAATYEQYF. CDR3 coding DNA: TGTGCCACCAGCAGAGAGGTCACGTTAGCGGCCACCTACGAGCAGTACTTC.

The rearrangement uses TRBV27 and TRBJ1-1; 10 bases align to TRBD1. The CDR3 extends over 13 amino acids. Germline-derived CDR1 and CDR2 are MNHEY and SMNVEV (reference sequence). V shed 5 bases and J 10 bases; nucleotides not matched to a gene: 7. CDR3 amino acids: CASSPLGQGGAFF. CDR3 nucleotides: TGTGCCAGCAGTCCCCTAGGACAGGGGGGAGCTTTCTTT.

V gene TRBV5-4 combines with J gene TRBJ2-7; D uncertain. The CDR3 consists of 14 residues. Germline V gene lookup returns CDR1 SGHNT and CDR2 YYREEE (reference sequence). Deletions cut 1 base from V and 7 bases from J, with 15 bases between. Here the CDR3 DNA reads TGTGCCAGCAGCTTGTCGTCTCGGCTAGGGGAGCAGTACTTC. Translated: CASSLSSRLGEQYF.

The chain links TRBV13 to TRBJ2-1, with TRBD2 identical over 11 bases. V lost 3 bases, J lost 9 bases, and 4 bases stayed unmatched. The CDR3 is made up of 14 amino acids. The germline V gene has CDR1 PRHDT and CDR2 FYEKMQ (reference sequence). The CDR3: CASSFSTSGSEQFF. The CDR3 bases are TGTGCCAGCAGCTTTAGTACTAGCGGGAGTGAGCAGTTCTTC.

This clone appeared once. This sequence joins TRBV28 and TRBJ1-4; 7 bases fit TRBD1. Trimming at V came to 8 bases and at J to 0 bases, leaving 12 bases not matched to a gene. The CDR3 length is 17 residues. Germline V gene lookup returns CDR1 MDHEN and CDR2 SYDVKM. CDR3 in DNA: TGTGCCAGCGGATCGGGACAGACTAGGGCAACTAATGAAAAACTGTTTTTT. Protein: CASGSGQTRATNEKLFF.

V gene TRBV5-5 combines with J gene TRBJ2-2, with 11 nucleotides matching TRBD1. The CDR3 spans 15 residues. V lost 0 bases, J lost 9 bases, and 4 bases stayed unmatched. The V gene's germline CDR1 is SGHKS and CDR2 YYEKEE (reference sequence). CDR3 sequence: CASSLAGTGGRELFF. The CDR3 nucleotides read TGTGCCAGCAGCTTGGCCGGGACAGGGGGAAGGGAGCTGTTTTTT.

Turning to this clone: Other DNA sequences in this sample translate to the same CDR3. This sequence joins TRBV27 and TRBJ2-7; no clear D gene. Per germline, CDR1 MNHEY and CDR2 SMNVEV (reference sequence). The CDR3 loop spans 13 amino acids. V was pared by 3 bases and J by 0 bases, with 6 bases between. CDR3 coding DNA: TGTGCCAGCAGTTTGACCCTCTCCTACGAGCAGTACTTC. As protein: CASSLTLSYEQYF.

The gene calls are TRBV5-1 and TRBJ2-1; 8 nucleotides match TRBD1. The germline V gene encodes CDR1 SGHRS and CDR2 YFSETQ. V gave up 2 bases and J gave up 8 bases; unmatched junction bases: 12. The CDR3 is made up of 16 amino acids. The CDR3 spells CASSFRGRATVDEQFF. CDR3 in DNA: TGCGCCAGCAGCTTCAGGGGGCGTGCTACTGTGGATGAGCAGTTCTTC.

The chain is built from TRBV25-1 and TRBJ2-7, with TRBD1 as a possible D gene (6 bases). The CDR3 totals 13 residues. The V end was cut by 3 bases, the J end by 3 bases, with 9 bases between. Germline CDR1 is MGHDK and CDR2 is SYGVNS. In nucleotides, the CDR3 is TGTGCCAGCAGTGAGGGACACATCTACGAGCAGTACTTC. The encoded protein is CASSEGHIYEQYF.

The rearrangement uses TRBV29-1 and TRBJ2-7, with 8 bases matching TRBD2. Germline V CDR1 and CDR2: SQVTM, ANQGSEA. V was clipped by 6 bases and J by 3 bases; unmatched bases: 7. The CDR3 is 13 residues long. The DNA for the CDR3 is TGCAGCGTGGAGACTAGCGCGCACTACGAGCAGTACTTC. As protein: CSVETSAHYEQYF.

The sample holds one count of this clone. J is TRBJ2-1 and V is TRBV27; 9 bases agree with TRBD2. From germline, CDR1 is MNHEY and CDR2 SMNVEV (reference sequence). V shed 5 bases, J shed 9 bases, and the junction held 8 bases outside the gene matches. The CDR3 consists of 14 residues. The CDR3 DNA sequence: TGTGCCAGCAGTAGGTTAGCGGGAGTCGGTGAGCAGTTCTTC. Translation: CASSRLAGVGEQFF.

This sequence joins TRBV19 and TRBJ2-1, with 8 bases lining up with TRBD2. Germline CDR1 is LNHDA and CDR2 is SQIVND (reference sequence). The CDR3 length is 18 residues. The V gene end was trimmed by 3 bases and the J gene end by 0 bases; junction bases not matched to a gene: 10. CDR3 residues: CASSMVSGKDSSYNEQFF. DNA of the CDR3: TGTGCCAGTAGTATGGTTAGCGGGAAGGACAGCTCCTACAATGAGCAGTTCTTC. The full variable domain, in which reference TRBV19 and TRBJ2-1 provide the parts outside the CDR3, is DGGITQSPKYLFRKEGQNVTLSCEQNLNHDAMYWYRQDPGQGLRLIYYSQIVNDFQKGDIAEGYSVSREKKESFPLTVTSAQKNPTAFYLCASSMVSGKDSSYNEQFFGPGTRLTVL.

J is TRBJ2-1 and V is TRBV13; D gene ambiguous. The CDR3 is made up of 18 amino acids. The V gene lost 1 base and the J gene lost 0 bases, with 16 bases spanning the gap. The germline V gene encodes CDR1 PRHDT and CDR2 FYEKMQ (reference sequence). CDR3 bases: TGTGCCAGCAGCTTAGTCGGCTCCAGAACTTCCTCCTACAATGAGCAGTTCTTC. Residues: CASSLVGSRTSSYNEQFF.